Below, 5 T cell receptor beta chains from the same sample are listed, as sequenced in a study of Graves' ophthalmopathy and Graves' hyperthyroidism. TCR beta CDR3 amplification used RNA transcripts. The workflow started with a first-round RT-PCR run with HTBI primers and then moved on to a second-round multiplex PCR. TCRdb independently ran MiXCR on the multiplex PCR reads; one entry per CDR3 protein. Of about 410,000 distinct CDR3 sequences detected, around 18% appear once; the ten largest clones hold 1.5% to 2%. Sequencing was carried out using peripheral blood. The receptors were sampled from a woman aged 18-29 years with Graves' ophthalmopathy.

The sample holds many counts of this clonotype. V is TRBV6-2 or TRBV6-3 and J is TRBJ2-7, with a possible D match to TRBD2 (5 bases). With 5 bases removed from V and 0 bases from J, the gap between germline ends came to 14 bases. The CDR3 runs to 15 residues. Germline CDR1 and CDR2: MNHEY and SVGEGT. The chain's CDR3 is CASSDTRRSSYEQYF. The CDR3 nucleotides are TGTGCCAGCAGTGATACCAGGAGGAGCTCCTACGAGCAGTACTTC.

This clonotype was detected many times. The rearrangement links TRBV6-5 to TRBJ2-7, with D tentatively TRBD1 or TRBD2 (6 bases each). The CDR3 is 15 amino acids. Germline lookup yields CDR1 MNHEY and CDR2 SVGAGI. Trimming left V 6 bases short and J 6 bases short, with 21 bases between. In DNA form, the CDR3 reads TGTGCCAGCAGGAGAGGGGGGACCCTCCCCGGCGAGCAGTACTTC. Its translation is CASRRGGTLPGEQYF.

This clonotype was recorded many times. CDR3 residues: CASSSTGGTAEAFF. CDR3 sequence (DNA): TGTGCCAGCAGCTCCACGGGGGGAACAGCTGAAGCTTTCTTT. The rearrangement joins TRBV7-2 to TRBJ1-1, with D possibly matching TRBD1 (5 bases). The CDR3 length is 14 residues. The V end lost 4 bases, the J end lost 6 bases, and 15 bases lay between the germline ends. The germline gives CDR1 SGHTA, CDR2 FQGNSA.

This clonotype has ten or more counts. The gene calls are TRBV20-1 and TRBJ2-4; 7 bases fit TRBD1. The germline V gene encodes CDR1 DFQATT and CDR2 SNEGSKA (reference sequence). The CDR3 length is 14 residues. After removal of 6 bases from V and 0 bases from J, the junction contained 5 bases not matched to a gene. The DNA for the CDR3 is TGCAGTGCCGAGGGACAGCTAGCCAAAAACATTCAGTACTTC. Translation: CSAEGQLAKNIQYF.

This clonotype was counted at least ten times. CDR3 sequence: CASSSPPTGNTEAFF. The CDR3 nucleotides read TGTGCCAGCAGTTCCCCTCCGACAGGGAACACTGAAGCTTTCTTT. V and J are TRBV12-3 or TRBV12-4 and TRBJ1-1; D might be TRBD1 (6 bases). Trimming shortened V by 4 bases and J by 1 base, and 13 bases separated the two germline ends. The CDR3 is 15 amino acids.